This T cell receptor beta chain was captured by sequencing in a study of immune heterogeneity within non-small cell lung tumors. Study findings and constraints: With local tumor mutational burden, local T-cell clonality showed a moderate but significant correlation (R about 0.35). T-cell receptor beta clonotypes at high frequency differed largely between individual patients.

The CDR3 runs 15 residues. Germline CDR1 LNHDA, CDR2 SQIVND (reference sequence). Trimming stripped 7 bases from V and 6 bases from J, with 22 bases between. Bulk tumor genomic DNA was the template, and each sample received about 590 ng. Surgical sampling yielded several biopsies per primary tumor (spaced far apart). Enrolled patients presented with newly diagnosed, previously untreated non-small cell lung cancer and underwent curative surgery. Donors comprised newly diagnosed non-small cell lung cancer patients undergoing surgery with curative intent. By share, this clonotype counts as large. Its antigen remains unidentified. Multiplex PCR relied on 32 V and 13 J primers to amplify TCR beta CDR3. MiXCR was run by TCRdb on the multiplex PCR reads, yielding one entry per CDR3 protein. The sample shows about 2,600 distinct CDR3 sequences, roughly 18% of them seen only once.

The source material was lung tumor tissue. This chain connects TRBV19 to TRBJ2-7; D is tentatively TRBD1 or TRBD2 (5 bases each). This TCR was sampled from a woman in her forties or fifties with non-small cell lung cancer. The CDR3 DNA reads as TGTGCCAGTACGAAGCAGCCGGGACCACTGGGCGAGCAGTACTTC. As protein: CASTKQPGPLGEQYF.